One and the same sample provided the 24 T cell receptor beta chains below, sequenced in a study of CXCR3-negative and CXCR3-positive naive CD8 T cells. With UMI labels, 5' RACE was used to prepare the TRB cDNA libraries. TCRdb re-analyzed the 5' RACE reads; it lists each CDR3 protein once, without DNA. This repertoire includes under 110,000 distinct CDR3 sequences. Points from the study as a whole: When CXCR3-positive naive cells were set against CXCR3-negative naive cells, the former had more hydrophobic TRB CDR3s.

These receptors have no known antigen. The sequencing input was naive CXCR3+ CD8+ T cells from blood. The subset here: CD45RO-CCR7+CD27+CD95- naive CD8+ T cells expressing CXCR3 (TNR3+). The source of these receptors is a human donor in good health. Some clones in this sample may be carry-over from other donors' samples.

The chain combines TRBV7-9 with TRBJ2-1. Germline CDR1 reads SEHNR; CDR2 reads FQNEAQ (reference sequence). This CDR3 is 14 amino acids long. The CDR3 here is CAISPAAYYNEQFF.

The CDR3 here is CASSLLGHGITGELFF. The chain combines TRBV11-1 with TRBJ2-2; absent DNA, TCRdb's TRBD1 call cannot be checked. This CDR3 comprises 16 residues. Germline CDR1 reads SGHAT; CDR2 reads FQDESV (reference sequence).

The rearrangement uses TRBV12-5 and TRBJ2-1; TCRdb proposes TRBD1, but this gene call is untestable without DNA. CDR1 and CDR2 from the germline V gene are LGHNT and FRNRAP. The length of the CDR3 is 17 residues. This CDR3 is CASGLDRTGQGISEQFF.

The chain is built from TRBV6-6 and TRBJ2-7; as DNA is missing, the TRBD1 call by TCRdb cannot be tested. The CDR3 spans 13 residues. In germline, CDR1 is MNHNY, CDR2 SVGAGI (reference sequence). CDR3 protein: CASSYLGADEQYF.

This sequence joins TRBV11-1 and TRBJ2-3; TCRdb reports TRBD1, a call that lacks DNA to check it against. CDR1 and CDR2 (germline): SGHAT, FQDESV (reference sequence). CDR3 length: 15 residues. CDR3 sequence: CASSLAGTGMDTQYF.

This chain connects TRBV7-7 to TRBJ2-1. This CDR3 has 15 amino acids. CDR1 and CDR2 from the germline V gene are SSHAT and FNYEAQ (reference sequence). CDR3 sequence reads: CASSLALSAENEQFF. Full variable domain (remainder filled in from reference TRBV7-7 and TRBJ2-1): GAGVSQSPRYKVTKRGQDVTLRCDPISSHATLYWYQQALGQGPEFLTYFNYEAQPDKSGLPSDRFSAERPEGSISTLTIQRTEQRDSAMYRCASSLALSAENEQFFGPGTRLTVL.

The V and J genes are TRBV6-5 and TRBJ2-2. The CDR3 spans 12 residues. Per the germline V gene, CDR1 is MNHEY and CDR2 is SVGAGI. CDR3 in amino acids: CASSYAHGELFF.

This chain uses TRBV4-3 with TRBJ2-7; absent DNA, TCRdb's TRBD1 call cannot be checked. Germline loops: CDR1 LGHNA, CDR2 YSLEER. The CDR3 has 13 residues. The CDR3 loop reads CASSRGVSYEQYF.

This sequence joins TRBV11-3 and TRBJ2-1. The CDR3 runs 15 residues. Germline loops: CDR1 SGHNT, CDR2 YENEEA. The CDR3 sequence is CASSLDLIPANEQFF. The whole variable domain, filled in from reference TRBV11-3 and TRBJ2-1, reads EAGVVQSPRYKIIEKKQPVAFWCNPISGHNTLYWYLQNLGQGPELLIRYENEEAVDDSQLPKDRFSAERLKGVDSTLKIQPAELGDSAVYLCASSLDLIPANEQFFGPGTRLTVL.

The chain has TRBV11-2 and TRBJ2-7; the TCRdb D gene call, TRBD2, has no DNA to confirm it. Germline lookup yields CDR1 SGHAT and CDR2 FQNNGV. The CDR3 is 18 residues long. The CDR3 protein is CASSRFATEGLSNYEQYF.

The V call is TRBV9, the J call TRBJ2-5. The germline CDR1 and CDR2 sequences are SGDLS and YYNGEE. This CDR3 spans 13 amino acids. The CDR3 reads CASSPGYQETQYF.

The chain links TRBV13 to TRBJ1-1. The V gene's germline CDR1 is PRHDT and CDR2 FYEKMQ (reference sequence). This CDR3 contains 13 residues. CDR3 in amino acids: CASSPRGSTEAFF.

V is TRBV6-2 or TRBV6-3 and J is TRBJ2-1; absent DNA, TCRdb's TRBD1 call cannot be checked. This CDR3 contains 15 residues. Germline-derived CDR1 and CDR2 are MNHEY and SVGEGT. The CDR3 loop reads CASKGAEWGVHEQFF.

The J gene is TRBJ1-2, the V gene TRBV7-9. Germline-derived CDR1 and CDR2 are SEHNR and FQNEAQ (reference sequence). The CDR3 runs 15 residues. CDR3 in amino acids: CASSLVGLTNYGYTF.

The chain uses TRBV4-1 and TRBJ2-7; the D call of TRBD1 rests on TCRdb alone, since no DNA is present to check it. In germline, CDR1 is MGHRA, CDR2 YSYEKL. This CDR3 spans 15 amino acids. CDR3 protein: CASSQITGGLREQYF.

The chain is built from TRBV30 and TRBJ2-7; the D call of TRBD1 rests on TCRdb alone, since no DNA is present to check it. The CDR3 length is 13 residues. The germline gives CDR1 GTSNPN, CDR2 SVGIG (reference sequence). The CDR3 reads CAWSVAGPYEQYF.

V gene TRBV10-3 combines with J gene TRBJ2-5; the D gene TCRdb calls, TRBD2, cannot be checked with no DNA. The CDR3 sequence is 13 residues long. From germline, CDR1 is ENHRY and CDR2 SYGVKD. The CDR3 sequence is CAIRPAGGETQYF.

This chain joins TRBV29-1 and TRBJ2-7; the TRBD1 assignment by TCRdb is unverifiable without DNA. Germline V gene data show CDR1 as SQVTM and CDR2 as ANQGSEA. The CDR3 spans 12 residues. The CDR3 is CSVEDTGYEQYF.

The chain links TRBV7-9 to TRBJ2-7; no DNA is available, so the TRBD1 call from TCRdb remains unchecked. Germline-derived CDR1 and CDR2 are SEHNR and FQNEAQ (reference sequence). The CDR3 is 14 residues long. The CDR3 is CASSKTGFPYEQYF.

V usage is TRBV2 and J usage is TRBJ2-2; TCRdb selects TRBD2, and the lack of DNA leaves this call unchecked. CDR1 is SNHLY and CDR2 is FYNNEI in the germline V gene. The CDR3 loop spans 16 amino acids. CDR3 sequence reads: CASSTTGTRGTGELFF.

This rearrangement joins TRBV7-8 to TRBJ2-7; there is no DNA to check the TCRdb D call of TRBD2. Germline CDR1 is SGHVS and CDR2 is FQNEAQ. CDR3 length: 14 residues. CDR3 loop: CASSLGGSPYEQYF.

The chain combines TRBV28 with TRBJ1-1; TCRdb reports TRBD1, a call that lacks DNA to check it against. The germline gives CDR1 MDHEN, CDR2 SYDVKM. This CDR3 has 14 residues. The CDR3 sequence: CASSLQGLNTEAFF.

The chain employs TRBV20-1 and TRBJ2-7; absent DNA, TCRdb's TRBD1 call cannot be checked. Germline CDR1 and CDR2: DFQATT and SNEGSKA (reference sequence). The CDR3 is 13 residues long. The chain's CDR3 is CSASGRGPYEQYF.

This chain connects TRBV7-3 to TRBJ2-7. Germline CDR1 SGHTA, CDR2 FQGTGA. This CDR3 contains 12 residues. This CDR3 reads CASSLTGSEQYF.